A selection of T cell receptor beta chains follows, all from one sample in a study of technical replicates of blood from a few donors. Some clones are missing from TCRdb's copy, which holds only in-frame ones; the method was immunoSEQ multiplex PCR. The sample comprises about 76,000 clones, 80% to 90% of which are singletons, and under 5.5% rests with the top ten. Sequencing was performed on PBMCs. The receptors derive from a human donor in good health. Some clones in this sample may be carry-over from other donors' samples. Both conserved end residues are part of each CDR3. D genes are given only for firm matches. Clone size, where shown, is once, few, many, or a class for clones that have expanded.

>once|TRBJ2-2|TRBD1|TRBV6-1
CASSETGTGAGELFF
TGTGCCAGCAGTGAGACCGGGACAGGGGCCGGGGAGCTGTTTTTT
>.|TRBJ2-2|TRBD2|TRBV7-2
CASSLGTSIGELFF
TGTGCCAGCAGCTTAGGGACTAGCATCGGGGAGCTGTTTTTT
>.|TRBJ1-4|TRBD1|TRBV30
CAPGQENEKLFF
TGTGCCCCGGGACAGGAGAATGAAAAACTGTTTTTT
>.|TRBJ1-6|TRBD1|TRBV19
CASSPQRQGYNSPLHF
TGTGCCAGTAGCCCGCAACGACAGGGCTATAATTCACCCCTCCACTTT
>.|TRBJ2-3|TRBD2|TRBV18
CASSPPGKRGPDSSTDTQYF
TGTGCCAGCTCACCACCAGGTAAGCGGGGGCCAGATTCTAGCACAGATACGCAGTATTTT
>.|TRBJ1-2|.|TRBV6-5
CASRRSQGANYGYTF
TGTGCCAGCAGGCGCTCACAGGGAGCTAACTATGGCTACACCTTC
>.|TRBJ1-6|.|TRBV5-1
CASRGLESSPLHF
TGCGCCAGCCGTGGTTTGGAGAGTTCACCCCTCCACTTT
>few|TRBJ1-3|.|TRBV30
CAWSDGGEGNTIYF
TGTGCCTGGAGTGATGGGGGGGAAGGAAACACCATATATTTT
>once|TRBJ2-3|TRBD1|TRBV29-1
CSAGGQGYTDTQYF
TGCAGCGCAGGGGGACAGGGCTACACAGATACGCAGTATTTT
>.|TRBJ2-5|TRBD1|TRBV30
CAWSPGQGVETQYF
TGTGCCTGGAGCCCGGGACAGGGCGTGGAGACCCAGTACTTC
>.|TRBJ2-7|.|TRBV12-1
CASIVRPLLQRENYEQYF
TGTGCCAGCATCGTGAGGCCCCTCCTTCAGCGGGAGAACTACGAGCAGTACTTC
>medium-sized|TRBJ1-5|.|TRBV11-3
CASSLSVNQPQHF
TGTGCCAGCAGCTTATCCGTGAATCAGCCCCAGCATTTT
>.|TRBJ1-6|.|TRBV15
CATSRQQNSPLHF
TGTGCCACCAGCCGACAGCAGAATTCACCCCTCCACTTT
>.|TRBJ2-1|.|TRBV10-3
CAISEPEGPNNEQFF
TGTGCCATCAGTGAACCCGAGGGCCCCAACAATGAGCAGTTCTTC
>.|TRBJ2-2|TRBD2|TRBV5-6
CASSWAAGVTWELFF
TGTGCCAGCAGCTGGGCAGCGGGGGTTACCTGGGAGCTGTTTTTT
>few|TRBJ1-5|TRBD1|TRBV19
CASSTGTGGVRNQPQHF
TGTGCCAGTAGTACCGGGACAGGGGGCGTGCGGAATCAGCCCCAGCATTTT
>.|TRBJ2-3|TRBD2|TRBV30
CAWSLAGYTDTQYF
TGTGCCTGGAGCCTAGCGGGGTACACAGATACGCAGTATTTT
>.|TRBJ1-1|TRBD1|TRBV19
CASSILTGGRNTEAFF
TGTGCCAGTAGTATATTAACAGGGGGACGGAACACTGAAGCTTTCTTT
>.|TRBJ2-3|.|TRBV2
CASSSEMLATDTQYF
TGTGCCAGCAGTTCGGAGATGCTAGCAACAGATACGCAGTATTTT
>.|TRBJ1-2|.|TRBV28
CASSFRQNYGYTF
TGTGCCAGCAGTTTTCGACAGAACTATGGCTACACCTTC
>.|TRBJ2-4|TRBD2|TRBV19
CASRDWGGETKNIQYF
TGTGCCAGCAGAGATTGGGGGGGGGAGACCAAAAACATTCAGTACTTC
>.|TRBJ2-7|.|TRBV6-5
CASSYSVTGSLYEQYF
TGTGCCAGCAGTTACTCCGTCACAGGTAGCCTCTACGAGCAGTACTTC
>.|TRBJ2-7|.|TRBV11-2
CASRRPGQSTYEQYF
TGTGCCAGCAGGAGACCTGGACAGTCCACTTACGAGCAGTACTTC
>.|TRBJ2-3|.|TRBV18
CASSRMTGTDTQYF
TGTGCCAGCTCCAGAATGACAGGCACAGATACGCAGTATTTT
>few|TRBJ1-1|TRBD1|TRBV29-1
CSVNRGLDTEAFF
TGCAGCGTAAACAGGGGGCTGGACACTGAAGCTTTCTTT
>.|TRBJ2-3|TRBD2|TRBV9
CASSVEVGDRGVTQYF
TGTGCCAGCAGCGTAGAAGTGGGGGATCGGGGGGTTACGCAGTATTTT
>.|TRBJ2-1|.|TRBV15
CATSRDKSGDYNEQFF
TGTGCCACCAGCAGAGATAAGAGCGGAGATTACAATGAGCAGTTCTTC
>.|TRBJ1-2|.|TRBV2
CASSSGGRGYTF
TGTGCCAGCAGTTCGGGGGGCCGCGGCTACACCTTC
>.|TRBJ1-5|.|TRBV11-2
CASSDGRGQPQHF
TGTGCCAGCAGCGACGGGCGCGGGCAGCCCCAGCATTTT
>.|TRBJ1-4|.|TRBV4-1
CASSLGRKNEKLFF
TGCGCCAGCAGCCTGGGGAGGAAAAATGAAAAACTGTTTTTT
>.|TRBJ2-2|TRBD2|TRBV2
CASSLSGGPTGELFF
TGTGCCAGCAGCCTTAGCGGGGGGCCCACCGGGGAGCTGTTTTTT
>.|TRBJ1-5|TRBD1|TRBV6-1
CASSVGTGTRGNQPQHF
TGTGCCAGCAGTGTCGGGACAGGAACAAGGGGGAATCAGCCCCAGCATTTT
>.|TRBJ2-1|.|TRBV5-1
CASSLDGVSYNEQFF
TGCGCCAGCAGCTTGGATGGAGTTTCCTACAATGAGCAGTTCTTC
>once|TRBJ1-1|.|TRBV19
CASTKGGYGGTEAFF
TGTGCCAGTACCAAGGGGGGGTACGGTGGCACTGAAGCTTTCTTT
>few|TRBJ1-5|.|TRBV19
CASLPGGFNQPQHF
TGTGCCAGTCTCCCTGGAGGATTCAATCAGCCCCAGCATTTT